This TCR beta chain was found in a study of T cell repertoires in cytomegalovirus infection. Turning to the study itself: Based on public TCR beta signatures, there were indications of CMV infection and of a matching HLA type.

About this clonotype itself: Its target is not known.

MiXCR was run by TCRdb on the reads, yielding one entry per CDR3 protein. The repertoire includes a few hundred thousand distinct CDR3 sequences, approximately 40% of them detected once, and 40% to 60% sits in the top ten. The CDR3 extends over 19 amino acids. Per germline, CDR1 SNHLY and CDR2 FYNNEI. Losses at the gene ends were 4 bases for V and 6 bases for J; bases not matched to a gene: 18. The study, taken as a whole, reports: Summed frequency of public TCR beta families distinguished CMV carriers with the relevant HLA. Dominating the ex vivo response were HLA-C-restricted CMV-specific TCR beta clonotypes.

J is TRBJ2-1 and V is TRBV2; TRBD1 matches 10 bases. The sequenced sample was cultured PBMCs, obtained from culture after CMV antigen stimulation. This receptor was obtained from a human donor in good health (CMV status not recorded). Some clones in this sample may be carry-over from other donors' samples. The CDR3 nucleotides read TGTGCCAGCAGTGCTAGGGTGGCGACAGGGGGCTCCCAGGGCAATGAGCAGTTCTTC. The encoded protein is CASSARVATGGSQGNEQFF. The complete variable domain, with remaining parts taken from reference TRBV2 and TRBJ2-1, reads EPEVTQTPSHQVTQMGQEVILRCVPISNHLYFYWYRQILGQKVEFLVSFYNNEISEKSEIFDDQFSVERPDGSNFTLKIRSTKLEDSAMYFCASSARVATGGSQGNEQFFGPGTRLTVL.